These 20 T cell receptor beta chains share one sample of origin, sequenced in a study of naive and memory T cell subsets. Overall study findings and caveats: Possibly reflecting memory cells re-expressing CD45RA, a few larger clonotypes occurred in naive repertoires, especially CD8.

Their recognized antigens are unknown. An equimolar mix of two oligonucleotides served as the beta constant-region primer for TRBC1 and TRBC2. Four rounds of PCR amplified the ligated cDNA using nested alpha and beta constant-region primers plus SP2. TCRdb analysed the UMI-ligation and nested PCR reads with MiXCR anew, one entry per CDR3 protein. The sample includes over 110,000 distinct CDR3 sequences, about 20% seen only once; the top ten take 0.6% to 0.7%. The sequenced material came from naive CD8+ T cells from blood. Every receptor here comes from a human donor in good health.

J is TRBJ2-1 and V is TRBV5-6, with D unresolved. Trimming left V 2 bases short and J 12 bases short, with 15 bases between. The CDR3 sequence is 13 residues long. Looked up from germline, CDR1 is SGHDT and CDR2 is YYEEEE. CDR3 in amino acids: CASSFDLGQWQFF. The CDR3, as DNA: TGTGCCAGCAGCTTCGATCTCGGCCAGTGGCAGTTCTTC.

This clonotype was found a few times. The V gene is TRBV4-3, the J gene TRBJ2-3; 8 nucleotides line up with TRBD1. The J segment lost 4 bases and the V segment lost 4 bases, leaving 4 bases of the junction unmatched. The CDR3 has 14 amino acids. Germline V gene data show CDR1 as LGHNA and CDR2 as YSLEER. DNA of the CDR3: TGCGCCAGCAGCCCTGGACAGGGCCCAGATACGCAGTATTTT. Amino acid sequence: CASSPGQGPDTQYF.

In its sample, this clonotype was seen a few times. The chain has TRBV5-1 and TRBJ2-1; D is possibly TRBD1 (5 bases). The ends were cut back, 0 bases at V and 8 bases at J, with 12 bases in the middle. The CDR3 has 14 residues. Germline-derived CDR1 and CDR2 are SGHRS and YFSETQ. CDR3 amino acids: CASSLAVRAHEQFF. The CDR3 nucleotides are TGCGCCAGCAGCTTGGCCGTCAGGGCTCATGAGCAGTTCTTC. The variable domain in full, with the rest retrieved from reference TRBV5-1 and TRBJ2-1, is KAGVTQTPRYLIKTRGQQVTLSCSPISGHRSVSWYQQTPGQGLQFLFEYFSETQRNKGNFPGRFSGRQFSNSRSEMNVSTLELGDSALYLCASSLAVRAHEQFFGPGTRLTVL.

The CDR3 region has the DNA TGTGCCAGCAACCGGGACAACGAAAAACTGTTTTTT. Translation gives CASNRDNEKLFF. This rearrangement joins TRBV19 to TRBJ1-4; TRBD1 is a possible D gene (6 bases). The CDR3 runs to 12 residues. The V end lost 9 bases, the J end lost 8 bases, and 13 bases lay between the germline ends. Germline CDR1 LNHDA, CDR2 SQIVND (reference sequence).

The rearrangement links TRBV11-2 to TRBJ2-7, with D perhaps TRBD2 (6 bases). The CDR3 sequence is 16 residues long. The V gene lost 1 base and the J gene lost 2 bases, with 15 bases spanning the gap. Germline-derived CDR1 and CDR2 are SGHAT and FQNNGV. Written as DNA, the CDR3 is TGTGCCAGCAGCTTAGTTCCCGGAGGGAATCCCTACGAGCAGTACTTC. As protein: CASSLVPGGNPYEQYF.

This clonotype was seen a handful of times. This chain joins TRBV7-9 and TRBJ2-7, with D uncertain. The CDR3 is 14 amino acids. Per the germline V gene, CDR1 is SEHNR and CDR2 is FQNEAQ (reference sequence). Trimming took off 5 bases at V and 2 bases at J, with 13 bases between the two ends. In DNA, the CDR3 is TGTGCCAGCAGCACCGACATGGCCACCTACGAGCAGTACTTC. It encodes CASSTDMATYEQYF.

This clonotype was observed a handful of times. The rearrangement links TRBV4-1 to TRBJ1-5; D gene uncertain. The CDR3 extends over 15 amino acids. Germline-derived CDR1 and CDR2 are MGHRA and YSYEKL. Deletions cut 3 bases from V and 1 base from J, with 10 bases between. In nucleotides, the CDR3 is TGCGCCAGCAGCCAGGAAGTCGTAAGCAATCAGCCCCAGCATTTT. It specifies CASSQEVVSNQPQHF.

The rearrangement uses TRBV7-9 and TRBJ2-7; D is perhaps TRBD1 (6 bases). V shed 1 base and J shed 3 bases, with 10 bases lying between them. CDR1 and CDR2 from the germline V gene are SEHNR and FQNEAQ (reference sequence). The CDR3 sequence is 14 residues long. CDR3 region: CASSLDNRVYEQYF. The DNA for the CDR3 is TGTGCCAGCAGCTTAGACAACAGGGTCTACGAGCAGTACTTC.

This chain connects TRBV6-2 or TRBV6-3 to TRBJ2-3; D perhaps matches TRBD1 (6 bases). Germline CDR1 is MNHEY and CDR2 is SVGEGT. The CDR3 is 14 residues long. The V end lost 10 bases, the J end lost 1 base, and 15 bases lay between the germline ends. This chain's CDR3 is CATRGKIRTDTQYF. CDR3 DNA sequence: TGTGCCACCAGGGGAAAAATCCGCACAGATACGCAGTATTTT.

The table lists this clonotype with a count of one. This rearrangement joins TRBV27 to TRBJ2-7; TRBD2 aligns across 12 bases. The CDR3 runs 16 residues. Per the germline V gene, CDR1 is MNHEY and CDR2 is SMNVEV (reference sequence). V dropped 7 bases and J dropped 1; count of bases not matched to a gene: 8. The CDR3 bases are TGTGCCAGCAACGAGGGACTAGCGGGTGCTTCCTACGAGCAGTACTTC. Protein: CASNEGLAGASYEQYF.

DNA of the CDR3: TGTGCCAGCAGCCTGGGGGATTCTGGGGCCAACGTCCTGACTTTC. This encodes CASSLGDSGANVLTF. The V gene is TRBV5-5, the J gene TRBJ2-6, with D perhaps being TRBD1 or TRBD2 (5 bases each). The CDR3 extends over 15 amino acids. Germline CDR1 and CDR2: SGHKS and YYEKEE (reference sequence). Trimming left V 4 bases short and J 1 base short, with 9 bases between.

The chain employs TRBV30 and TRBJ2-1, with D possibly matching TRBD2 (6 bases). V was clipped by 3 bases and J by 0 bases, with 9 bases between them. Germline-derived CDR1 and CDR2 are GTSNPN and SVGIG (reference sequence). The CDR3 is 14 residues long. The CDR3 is CAWRDGSSYNEQFF. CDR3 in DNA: TGTGCCTGGAGGGACGGGAGCTCCTACAATGAGCAGTTCTTC.

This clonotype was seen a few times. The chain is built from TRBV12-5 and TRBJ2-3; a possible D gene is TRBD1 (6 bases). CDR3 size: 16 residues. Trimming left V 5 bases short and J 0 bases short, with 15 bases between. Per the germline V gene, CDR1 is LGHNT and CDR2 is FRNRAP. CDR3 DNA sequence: TGTGCTAGTGGTCTACCGGACAGTTCTAGCACAGATACGCAGTATTTT. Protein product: CASGLPDSSSTDTQYF.

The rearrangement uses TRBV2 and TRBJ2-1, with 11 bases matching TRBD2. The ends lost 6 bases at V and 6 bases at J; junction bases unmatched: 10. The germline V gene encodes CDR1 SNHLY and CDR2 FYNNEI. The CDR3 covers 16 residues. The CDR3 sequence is CASRNRLAGFFNEQFF. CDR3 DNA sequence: TGTGCCAGCAGGAATCGACTAGCGGGATTCTTCAATGAGCAGTTCTTC.

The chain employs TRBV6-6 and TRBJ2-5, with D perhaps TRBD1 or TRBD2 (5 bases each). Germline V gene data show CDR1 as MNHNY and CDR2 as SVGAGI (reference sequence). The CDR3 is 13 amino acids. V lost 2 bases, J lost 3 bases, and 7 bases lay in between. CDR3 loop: CASSYGDEETQYF. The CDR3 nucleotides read TGTGCCAGCAGTTACGGGGACGAAGAGACCCAGTACTTC.

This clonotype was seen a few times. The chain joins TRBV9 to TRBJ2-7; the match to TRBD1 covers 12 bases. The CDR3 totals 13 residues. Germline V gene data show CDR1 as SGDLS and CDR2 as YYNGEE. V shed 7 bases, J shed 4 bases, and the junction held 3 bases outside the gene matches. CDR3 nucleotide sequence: TGTGCCAGCGGGACAGGGGGCGGTTACGAGCAGTACTTC. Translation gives CASGTGGGYEQYF.

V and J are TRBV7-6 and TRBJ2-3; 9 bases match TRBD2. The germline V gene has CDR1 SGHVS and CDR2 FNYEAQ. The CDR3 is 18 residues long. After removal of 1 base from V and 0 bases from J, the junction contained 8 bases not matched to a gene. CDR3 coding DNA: TGTGCCAGCAGCTTAGTGGTAGCGGGAGCCCCTAGCACAGATACGCAGTATTTT. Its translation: CASSLVVAGAPSTDTQYF.

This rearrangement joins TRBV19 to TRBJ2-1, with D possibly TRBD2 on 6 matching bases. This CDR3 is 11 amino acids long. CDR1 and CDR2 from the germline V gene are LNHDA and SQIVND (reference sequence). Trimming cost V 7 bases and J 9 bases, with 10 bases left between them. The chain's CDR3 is CASTEGPEQFF. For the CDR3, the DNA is TGTGCCAGTACGGAGGGTCCTGAGCAGTTCTTC.

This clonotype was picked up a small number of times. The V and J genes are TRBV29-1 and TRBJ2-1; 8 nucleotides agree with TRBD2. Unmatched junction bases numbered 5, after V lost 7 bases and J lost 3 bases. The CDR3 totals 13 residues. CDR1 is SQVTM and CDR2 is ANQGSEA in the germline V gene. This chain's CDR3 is CSARRGDYNEQFF. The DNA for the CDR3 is TGCAGCGCCCGGCGGGGGGACTACAATGAGCAGTTCTTC.

CDR3 loop: CASSQDRATGELFF. In DNA form, the CDR3 reads TGCGCCAGCAGCCAAGACAGGGCCACCGGGGAGCTGTTTTTT. The chain couples TRBV4-3 to TRBJ2-2; a possible D gene is TRBD1 (5 bases). The CDR3 covers 14 residues. Germline CDR1 and CDR2: LGHNA and YSLEER. V dropped 0 bases and J dropped 4 bases, with 6 bases sitting between them.